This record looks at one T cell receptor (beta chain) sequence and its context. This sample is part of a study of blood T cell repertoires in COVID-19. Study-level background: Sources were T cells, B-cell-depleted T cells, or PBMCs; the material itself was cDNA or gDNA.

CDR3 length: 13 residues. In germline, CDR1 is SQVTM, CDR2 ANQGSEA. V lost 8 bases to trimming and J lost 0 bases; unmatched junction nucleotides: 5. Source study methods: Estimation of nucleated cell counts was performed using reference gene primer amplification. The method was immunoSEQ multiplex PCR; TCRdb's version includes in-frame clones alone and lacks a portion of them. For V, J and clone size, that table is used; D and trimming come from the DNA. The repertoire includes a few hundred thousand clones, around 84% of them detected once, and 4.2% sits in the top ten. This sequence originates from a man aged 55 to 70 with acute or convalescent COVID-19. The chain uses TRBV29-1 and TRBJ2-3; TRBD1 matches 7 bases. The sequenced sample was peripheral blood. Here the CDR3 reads CSSPGQSTDTQYF. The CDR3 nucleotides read TGCAGCTCCCCGGGACAGAGCACAGATACGCAGTATTTT.